This T cell receptor (beta chain) was identified during a study of T cell responses to AZD1222 COVID-19 vaccine. As for the study in general: Pooling was applied to second doses at about 4 or about 12 weeks.

Sequencing was performed with immunoSEQ multiplex PCR; in TCRdb, only in-frame clones are kept and a portion is missing. The sample has around 130,000 clones, approximately 93% seen once. This clone was recorded once. Its antigen is not known. Study outcomes and limitations: Breadth and depth of Spike-specific TCRs rose after two AZD1222 doses. CD4 TCRs linked to vaccination spanned spike, dominating at 160-218 and 743-854. Most donors were white British and more were female, and clonal diversity was possibly underestimated.

Looked up from germline, CDR1 is SEHNR and CDR2 is FQNEAQ (reference sequence). The CDR3 spans 12 residues. J lost 6 bases, V lost 5 bases, and 2 bases had no gene match. The chain carries TRBV7-9 and TRBJ1-1; 8 positions agree with TRBD1. The receptor comes from an adult in good health. The sample in question was peripheral blood, obtained on day 0 of AZD1222 vaccination. The CDR3 DNA sequence: TGTGCCAGCAGCCAGACAGGGGCTGAAGCTTTCTTT. It encodes CASSQTGAEAFF.